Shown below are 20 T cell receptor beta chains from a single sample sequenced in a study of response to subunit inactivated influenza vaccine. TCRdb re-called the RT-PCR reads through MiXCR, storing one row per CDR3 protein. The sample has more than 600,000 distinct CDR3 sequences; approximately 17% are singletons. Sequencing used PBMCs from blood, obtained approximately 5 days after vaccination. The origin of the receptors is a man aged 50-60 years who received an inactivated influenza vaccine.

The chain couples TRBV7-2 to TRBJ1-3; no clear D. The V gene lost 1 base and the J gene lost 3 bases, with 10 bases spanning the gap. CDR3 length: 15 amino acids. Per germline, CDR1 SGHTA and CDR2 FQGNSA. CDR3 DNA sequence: TGTGCCAGCAGCTTAGGGGTACGGATTGGAAACACCATATATTTT. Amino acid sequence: CASSLGVRIGNTIYF.

The CDR3, as DNA: TGTGCCAGCAGCCAAGGGTCCTGGGGTACTGAGCAGTTCTTC. Residues: CASSQGSWGTEQFF. V usage is TRBV16 and J usage is TRBJ2-1, with D uncertain. Trimming shortened V by 2 bases and J by 9 bases, and 14 bases separated the two germline ends. The CDR3 totals 14 residues. Germline V gives CDR1 KGHSY, CDR2 FQNENV.

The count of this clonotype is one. This chain's CDR3 is CASSWTSADQETQYF. CDR3 DNA: TGTGCCAGCAGTTGGACTAGCGCGGACCAAGAGACCCAGTACTTC. The chain couples TRBV6-2 or TRBV6-3 to TRBJ2-5; 9 positions agree with TRBD2. This CDR3 has 15 amino acids. The trim removed 4 bases at V and 0 bases at J, leaving 3 bases unmatched. From germline, CDR1 is MNHEY and CDR2 SVGEGT.

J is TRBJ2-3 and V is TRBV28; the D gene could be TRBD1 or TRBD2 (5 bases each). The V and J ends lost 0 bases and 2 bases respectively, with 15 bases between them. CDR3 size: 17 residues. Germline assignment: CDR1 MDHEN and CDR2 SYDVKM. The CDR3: CASSLWLTGANTDTQYF. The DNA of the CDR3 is TGTGCCAGCAGTTTATGGTTAACCGGGGCTAACACAGATACGCAGTATTTT.

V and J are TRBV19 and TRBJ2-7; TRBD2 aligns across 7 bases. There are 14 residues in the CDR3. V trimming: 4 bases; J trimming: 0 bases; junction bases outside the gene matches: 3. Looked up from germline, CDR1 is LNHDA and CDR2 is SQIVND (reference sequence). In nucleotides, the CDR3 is TGTGCCAGTAGTAAGCGGGACCGCTCCTACGAGCAGTACTTC. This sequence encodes CASSKRDRSYEQYF.

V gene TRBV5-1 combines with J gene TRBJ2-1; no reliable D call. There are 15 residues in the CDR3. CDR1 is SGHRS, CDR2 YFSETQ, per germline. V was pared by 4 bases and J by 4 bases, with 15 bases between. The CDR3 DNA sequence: TGCGCCAGCAGCCCTGACACGGTTCTTTACAATGAGCAGTTCTTC. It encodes CASSPDTVLYNEQFF.

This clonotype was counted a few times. CDR3 region: CASRNARTAIFFNYGYTF. DNA for the CDR3: TGTGCCAGCAGGAACGCCCGGACAGCCATATTCTTTAACTATGGCTACACCTTC. The genes are TRBV6-1 and TRBJ1-2; D might be TRBD1 (6 bases). V shed 6 bases and J shed 1 base, with 24 bases lying between them. This CDR3 is 18 amino acids long. In germline, CDR1 is MNHNS, CDR2 SASEGT.

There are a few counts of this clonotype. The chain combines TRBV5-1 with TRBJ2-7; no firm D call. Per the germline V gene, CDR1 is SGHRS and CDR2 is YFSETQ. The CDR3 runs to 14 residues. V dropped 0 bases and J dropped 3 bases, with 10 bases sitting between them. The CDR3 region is CASSLAGLVYEQYF. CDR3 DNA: TGCGCCAGCAGCTTGGCCGGTCTGGTCTACGAGCAGTACTTC.

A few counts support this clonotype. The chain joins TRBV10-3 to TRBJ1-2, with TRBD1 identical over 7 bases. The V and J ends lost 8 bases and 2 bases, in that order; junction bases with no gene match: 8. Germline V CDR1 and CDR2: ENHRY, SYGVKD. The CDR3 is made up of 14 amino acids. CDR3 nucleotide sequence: TGTGCCATCGGACAAGGGGGCTTGAACTATGGCTACACCTTC. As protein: CAIGQGGLNYGYTF.

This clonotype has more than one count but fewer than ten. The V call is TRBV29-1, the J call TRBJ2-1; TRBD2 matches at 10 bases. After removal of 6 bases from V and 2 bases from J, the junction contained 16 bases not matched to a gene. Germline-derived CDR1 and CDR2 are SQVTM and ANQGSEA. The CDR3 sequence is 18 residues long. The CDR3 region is CSVGGSSGRAGPYNEQFF. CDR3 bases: TGCAGCGTCGGGGGGTCCAGCGGGAGGGCAGGTCCCTACAATGAGCAGTTCTTC.

CDR3 region: CASSDRNNSPLHF. In DNA form, the CDR3 reads TGCGCCAGCAGCGACAGAAATAATTCACCCCTCCACTTT. The J gene is TRBJ1-6, the V gene TRBV4-3, with a possible D match to TRBD1 (5 bases). The CDR3 runs to 13 residues. Germline V gene sequence: CDR1 LGHNA, CDR2 YSLEER. Trimming left V 5 bases short and J 5 bases short, with 7 bases between.

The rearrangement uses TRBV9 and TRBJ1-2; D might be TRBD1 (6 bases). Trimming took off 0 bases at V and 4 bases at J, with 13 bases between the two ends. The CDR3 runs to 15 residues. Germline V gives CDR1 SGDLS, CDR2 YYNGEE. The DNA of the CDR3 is TGTGCCAGCAGCGTAGGGGCAGGGGAGATCTATGGCTACACCTTC. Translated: CASSVGAGEIYGYTF.

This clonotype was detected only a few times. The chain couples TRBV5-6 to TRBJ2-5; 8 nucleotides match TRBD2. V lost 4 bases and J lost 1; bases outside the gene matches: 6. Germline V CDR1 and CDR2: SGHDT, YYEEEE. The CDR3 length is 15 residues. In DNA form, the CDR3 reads TGTGCCAGCAGCGCGTTAGCGGGATTCCAAGAGACCCAGTACTTC. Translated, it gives CASSALAGFQETQYF.

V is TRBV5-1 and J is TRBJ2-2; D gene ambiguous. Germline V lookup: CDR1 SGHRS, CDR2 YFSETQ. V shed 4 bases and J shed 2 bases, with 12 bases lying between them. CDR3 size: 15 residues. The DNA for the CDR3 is TGCGCCAGCAGCATAACAGTATCTAACACCGGGGAGCTGTTTTTT. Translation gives CASSITVSNTGELFF.

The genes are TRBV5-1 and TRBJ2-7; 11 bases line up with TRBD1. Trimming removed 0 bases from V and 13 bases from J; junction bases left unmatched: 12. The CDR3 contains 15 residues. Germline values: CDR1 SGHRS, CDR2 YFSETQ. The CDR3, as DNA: TGCGCCAGCAGCTTGGAAGGGACAGGGGGGTCCGGGGTTTACTTC. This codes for CASSLEGTGGSGVYF.

The CDR3 protein is CASRGRDGTIYF. For the CDR3, the DNA is TGTGCCAGCAGGGGAAGAGATGGCACCATATATTTT. The chain has TRBV2 and TRBJ1-3; no reliable D call. Germline values: CDR1 SNHLY, CDR2 FYNNEI. Trimming left V 6 bases short and J 9 bases short, with 12 bases between. The CDR3 is made up of 12 amino acids.

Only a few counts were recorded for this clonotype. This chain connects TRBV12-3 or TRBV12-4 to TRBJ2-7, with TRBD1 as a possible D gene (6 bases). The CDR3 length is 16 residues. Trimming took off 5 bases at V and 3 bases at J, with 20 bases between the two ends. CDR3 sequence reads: CASSALQGEDSYEQYF. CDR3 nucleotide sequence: TGTGCCAGCAGTGCCTTACAGGGAGAGGATAGCTACGAGCAGTACTTC.

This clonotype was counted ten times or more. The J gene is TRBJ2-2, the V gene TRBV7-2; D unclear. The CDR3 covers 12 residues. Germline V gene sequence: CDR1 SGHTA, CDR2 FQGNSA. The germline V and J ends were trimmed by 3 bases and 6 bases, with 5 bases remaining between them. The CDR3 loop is CASSFSSGELFF. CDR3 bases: TGTGCCAGCAGCTTCAGTTCCGGGGAGCTGTTTTTT. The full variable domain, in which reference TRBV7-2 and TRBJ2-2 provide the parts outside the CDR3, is GAGVSQSPSNKVTEKGKDVELRCDPISGHTALYWYRQSLGQGLEFLIYFQGNSAPDKSGLPSDRFSAERTGGSVSTLTIQRTQQEDSAVYLCASSFSSGELFFGEGSRLTVL.

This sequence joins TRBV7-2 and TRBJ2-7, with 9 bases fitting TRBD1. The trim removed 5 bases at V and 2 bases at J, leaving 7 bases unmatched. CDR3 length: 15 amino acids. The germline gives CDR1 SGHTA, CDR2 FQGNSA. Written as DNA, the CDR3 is TGTGCCAGCAGCCGGACAGGGGAGGGGACCTACGAGCAGTACTTC. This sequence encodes CASSRTGEGTYEQYF.

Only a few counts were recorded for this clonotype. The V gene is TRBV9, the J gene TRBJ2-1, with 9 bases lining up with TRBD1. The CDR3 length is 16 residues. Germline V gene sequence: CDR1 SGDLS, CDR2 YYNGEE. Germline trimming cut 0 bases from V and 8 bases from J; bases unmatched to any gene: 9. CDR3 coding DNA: TGTGCCAGCAGCGTAGCTCCGGGACAGGGTAAAGATGAGCAGTTCTTC. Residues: CASSVAPGQGKDEQFF.